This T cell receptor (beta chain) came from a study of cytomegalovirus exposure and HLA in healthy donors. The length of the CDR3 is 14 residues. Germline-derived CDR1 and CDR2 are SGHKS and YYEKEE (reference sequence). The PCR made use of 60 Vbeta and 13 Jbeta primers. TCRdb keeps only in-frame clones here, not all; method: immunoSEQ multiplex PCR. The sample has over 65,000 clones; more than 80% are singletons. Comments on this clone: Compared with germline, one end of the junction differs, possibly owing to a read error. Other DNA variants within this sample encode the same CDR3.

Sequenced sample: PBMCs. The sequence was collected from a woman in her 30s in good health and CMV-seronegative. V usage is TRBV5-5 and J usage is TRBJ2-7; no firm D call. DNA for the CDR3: TGTGCCAGCAGCCCCCGACTTAGCTCCTACGAGCAGTACTTT. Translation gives CASSPRLSSYEQYF.